This TCR beta chain was sequenced in a study of T cells in Graves' hyperthyroidism and ophthalmopathy. The study, taken as a whole, reports: Blood also held most thyroid clonotypes expanded beyond 0.001.

At least ten counts were recorded for this clonotype. Its specificity is unknown. Amplification yielded TCR beta CDR3 regions, with RNA transcripts as the source. The HTBI primer set was used in a first-round RT-PCR of the TCR CDR3. TCRdb processed the multiplex PCR reads anew with MiXCR; each CDR3 protein has one entry. Among fewer than 850,000 distinct CDR3 sequences, around 15% were seen once, and the ten largest hold 15%. V trimming: 2 bases; J trimming: 5 bases; junction bases outside the gene matches: 15. This CDR3 has 17 residues. Criteria for exclusion of patients were uncontrolled infection, other autoimmune disease, pregnancy or lactation.

This TCR was recovered from a man aged 45-60 years with Graves' hyperthyroidism. The sample was blood. The V call is TRBV12-3 or TRBV12-4, the J call TRBJ2-7; 7 bases line up with TRBD2. The CDR3 loop reads CASSLRDYSQRPNEQYF. CDR3 in DNA: TGTGCCAGCAGTTTACGGGACTACTCTCAAAGGCCTAACGAGCAGTACTTC.